The T cell receptor (beta chain) described here comes from a study of T-cell memory formation after mild COVID-19. Overall study findings and caveats: Day 15 to 85 contracting clones showed balanced CD4/CD8; day 15 to 37 expanders favored CD4+. Some SARS-CoV-2-responding clones were already detected in memory before infection.

The CDR3 sequence is 18 residues long. The V segment lost 2 bases and the J segment 4 bases; nucleotides outside the gene matches: 13. CDR1 is LGHNA, CDR2 YNFKEQ, per germline. This clonotype was seen more than once but under ten times. Its target is unknown. The authors produced TCR alpha and TCR beta cDNA libraries with sample barcodes and UMIs by 5'RACE using constant-segment primers. TCRdb processed the 5' RACE reads anew with MiXCR; each CDR3 protein has one entry. The sample includes roughly 500,000 distinct CDR3 sequences, roughly 20% of them seen just once. The receptor's source is an adult woman who had mild COVID-19 (a few samples of this study predate the infection). Cell type and time point are not known. Sequencing was performed on PBMCs or a T cell subset sorted from them (not recorded which). This chain connects TRBV4-2 to TRBJ1-1; 10 bases map to TRBD1. The CDR3 region has the DNA TGTGCCAGCAGCCAACCGACTCTCGGGACAGGGGAGTTCACTGAAGCTTTCTTT. It translates to CASSQPTLGTGEFTEAFF.